The next 28 T cell receptor beta chains were all read from a single sample in a study of post-analysis software for immune sequencing data (dated by TCRdb to between 2015 and 2017). Results and caveats for the whole study, not just this receptor: Significantly higher frequencies in patients than in controls were found for roughly 5 TRBV segments, including TRBV5-6, TRBV5-1 and TRBV20-1.

Libraries were constructed by PCR. TCRdb lists the instrument as Illumina HiSeq 2500. To reduce PCR and sequencing biases, unique molecular identifiers were incorporated into the TCR beta cDNA libraries. TCRdb trimmed public reads at Q25 via fastp, called clones via MiXCR and kept in-frame beta chains. Rows are unified per CDR3 protein, each entry keeping the most common DNA and genes. The sample yields about 820,000 distinct CDR3 sequences; roughly 50% were counted once. The ten largest clones add up to approximately 4.5% of the sample. Antigen specificity for these receptors is unknown. The sequenced sample was blood. The receptors originated from a girl between 5 and 17 years old with multiple sclerosis.

The genes are TRBV7-6 and TRBJ2-3; 13 nucleotides line up with TRBD2. V lost 0 bases and J lost 2; bases outside the gene matches: 2. The CDR3 extends over 17 amino acids. CDR1 is SGHVS and CDR2 is FNYEAQ in the germline V gene. CDR3 in amino acids: CASSLAGTSGITDTQYF. The CDR3, as DNA: TGTGCCAGCAGCTTAGCCGGGACTAGCGGGATCACAGATACGCAGTATTTT.

There are a few counts of this clonotype. The chain has TRBV7-2 and TRBJ2-4; possible D gene TRBD2, 6 bases. Trimming removed 1 base from V and 8 bases from J, with 18 bases in between. CDR3 size: 16 residues. Germline lookup yields CDR1 SGHTA and CDR2 FQGNSA. For the CDR3, the DNA is TGTGCCAGCAGCTTAGTTGGGAGGCGCCCGGGGGACATTCAGTACTTC. This translates into CASSLVGRRPGDIQYF.

The chain recombines TRBV3-1 with TRBJ2-7; D gene ambiguous. Germline V gene sequence: CDR1 LGHDT, CDR2 YNNKEL (reference sequence). V was cut by 0 bases and J by 0 bases, with 6 bases left in between. The CDR3 has 14 amino acids. This chain's CDR3 is CASSQDTRSYEQYF. The CDR3 nucleotides are TGTGCCAGCAGCCAAGACACACGCTCCTACGAGCAGTACTTC.

The chain links TRBV27 to TRBJ2-3, with 8 nucleotides matching TRBD2. With 2 bases clipped from V and 4 bases from J, the junction kept 5 bases outside the gene matches. The germline V gene encodes CDR1 MNHEY and CDR2 SMNVEV (reference sequence). There are 15 residues in the CDR3. The CDR3 DNA sequence: TGTGCCAGCAGTTTAGGGACTAGTATTGCAGATACGCAGTATTTT. Its protein product is CASSLGTSIADTQYF.

This clonotype turned up a few times. In DNA form, the CDR3 reads TGTGCCAGCAGTTCCCGAAATAGCGGGAGGATCCATGAGCAGTTCTTC. It is translated as CASSSRNSGRIHEQFF. The rearrangement joins TRBV12-3 or TRBV12-4 to TRBJ2-1; 10 bases align to TRBD2. Trimming removed 4 bases from V and 8 bases from J; junction bases left unmatched: 11. The CDR3 has 16 residues.

The chain links TRBV7-8 to TRBJ2-1; TRBD2 is a possible D gene (6 bases). CDR1 and CDR2 from the germline V gene are SGHVS and FQNEAQ. Trimming removed 5 bases from V and 3 bases from J, with 8 bases in between. The CDR3 is made up of 13 amino acids. This chain's CDR3 is CASSGGLYNEQFF. CDR3 coding DNA: TGTGCCAGCAGCGGGGGACTCTACAATGAGCAGTTCTTC. The full variable domain, rest sourced from reference TRBV7-8 and TRBJ2-1, is GAGVSQSPRYKVAKRGQDVALRCDPISGHVSLFWYQQALGQGPEFLTYFQNEAQLDKSGLPSDRFFAERPEGSVSTLKIQRTQQEDSAVYLCASSGGLYNEQFFGPGTRLTVL.

The rearrangement joins TRBV5-1 to TRBJ2-6; D uncertain. The CDR3 contains 13 residues. Germline loops: CDR1 SGHRS, CDR2 YFSETQ. The V gene lost 6 bases and the J gene lost 0 bases, with 4 bases spanning the gap. CDR3 protein: CASKVSGANVLTF. The CDR3 coding sequence is TGCGCCAGCAAAGTCTCTGGGGCCAACGTCCTGACTTTC.

The chain recombines TRBV6-1 with TRBJ2-5; 10 bases match TRBD1. The CDR3 consists of 14 residues. Germline V gene sequence: CDR1 MNHNS, CDR2 SASEGT. The V and J ends lost 6 bases and 5 bases, in that order; junction bases with no gene match: 6. The CDR3 protein is CASSDRGRGETQYF. Written as DNA, the CDR3 is TGTGCCAGCAGCGACAGGGGGCGTGGGGAGACCCAGTACTTC.

CDR3 nucleotides: TGCAGTGCTAGAGGATCGGGGGGGGCCAACTATGGCTACACCTTC. Protein sequence: CSARGSGGANYGYTF. This chain joins TRBV20-1 and TRBJ1-2; a weak D match, TRBD1 (6 bases). The CDR3 sequence is 15 residues long. The V gene lost 1 base and the J gene lost 2 bases, with 14 bases spanning the gap. Germline CDR1 DFQATT, CDR2 SNEGSKA (reference sequence).

The CDR3 DNA follows: TGCAGCGTTGCAGGGAGGAGTGGAGAGACCCAGTACTTC. Translated, it gives CSVAGRSGETQYF. The chain carries TRBV29-1 and TRBJ2-5; D may be TRBD2 (6 bases). CDR1 is SQVTM, CDR2 ANQGSEA, per germline. This CDR3 comprises 13 residues. V dropped 4 bases and J dropped 4 bases, with 13 bases sitting between them.

The V gene is TRBV5-1, the J gene TRBJ1-4; 10 bases map to TRBD1. This CDR3 region has 14 residues. Germline V lookup: CDR1 SGHRS, CDR2 YFSETQ. J gave up 8 bases and V 4 bases, and 5 bases lay outside the gene matches. CDR3 loop: CASSVGTGDEKLFF. CDR3 nucleotide sequence: TGCGCCAGCAGCGTCGGGACAGGGGACGAAAAACTGTTTTTT.

In nucleotides, the CDR3 is TGCAGTGCTAGTCTGGACACAGGAGATCAGCCCCAGCATTTT. This codes for CSASLDTGDQPQHF. The chain recombines TRBV20-1 with TRBJ1-5; TRBD1 might be the D (5 bases). The CDR3 covers 14 residues. From germline, CDR1 is DFQATT and CDR2 SNEGSKA (reference sequence). V was trimmed by 3 bases and J by 5 bases, leaving 14 bases between them.

This chain connects TRBV5-1 to TRBJ2-3, with TRBD2 matching 10 bases. Germline V gene lookup returns CDR1 SGHRS and CDR2 YFSETQ. The CDR3 loop spans 15 amino acids. With 7 bases clipped from V and 5 bases from J, the junction kept 10 bases outside the gene matches. The CDR3 protein is CASASGGLPGDTQYF. Here the CDR3 DNA reads TGCGCCAGCGCTAGCGGGGGCCTCCCCGGAGATACGCAGTATTTT.

V gene TRBV29-1 combines with J gene TRBJ1-1, with TRBD1 matching 7 bases. Trimming at V came to 4 bases and at J to 6 bases, leaving 5 bases not matched to a gene. Germline loops: CDR1 SQVTM, CDR2 ANQGSEA. The CDR3 covers 12 residues. CDR3 nucleotide sequence: TGCAGCGTTGGACAGGGCGGGTCTGAAGCTTTCTTT. It codes for CSVGQGGSEAFF.

This clonotype was picked up a small number of times. The rearrangement links TRBV9 to TRBJ2-3, with D perhaps being TRBD1 or TRBD2 (5 bases each). With 2 bases removed from V and 2 bases from J, the gap between germline ends came to 12 bases. Germline-derived CDR1 and CDR2 are SGDLS and YYNGEE. The CDR3 has 15 residues. In nucleotides, the CDR3 is TGTGCCAGCAGCGTTTCCGGGACCAACACAGATACGCAGTATTTT. It is translated as CASSVSGTNTDTQYF.

CDR3 protein: CATSGIFPDEQFF. For the CDR3, the DNA is TGTGCCACCAGCGGGATTTTCCCGGATGAGCAGTTCTTC. This chain connects TRBV15 to TRBJ2-1; D uncertain. Deletions cut 5 bases from V and 8 bases from J, with 13 bases between. Germline CDR1 reads LNHNV; CDR2 reads YYDKDF (reference sequence). The CDR3 consists of 13 residues.

V is TRBV5-1 and J is TRBJ2-5; TRBD2 matches 8 bases. The J call could be wrong; TRBJ2-7 is a better fit for the DNA end. Germline CDR1 SGHRS, CDR2 YFSETQ. The CDR3 sequence is 17 residues long. CDR3 loop: CASSPYIGGRSVNEQYF. DNA for the CDR3: TGCGCCAGCAGCCCGTATATCGGCGGGAGGTCCGTGAACGAGCAGTACTTC.

The table lists this clonotype with a count of one. The chain recombines TRBV5-5 with TRBJ2-7; maybe TRBD2 (6 bases). V lost 0 bases and J 0 bases, leaving 10 bases between the germline ends. CDR1 SGHKS and CDR2 YYEKEE come from the germline V gene (reference sequence). This CDR3 spans 15 amino acids. CDR3 in amino acids: CASSLVGGNSYEQYF. The CDR3, as DNA: TGTGCCAGCAGCTTGGTCGGAGGGAACTCCTACGAGCAGTACTTC.

The chain links TRBV5-1 to TRBJ2-1; D might be TRBD2 (5 bases). The V gene's germline CDR1 is SGHRS and CDR2 YFSETQ. The CDR3 is made up of 16 amino acids. The V end lost 0 bases, the J end lost 0 bases, and 10 bases lay between the germline ends. The CDR3 nucleotides are TGCGCCAGCAGCTTGGCCCCGGGGAGCTCCTACAATGAGCAGTTCTTC. Its translation: CASSLAPGSSYNEQFF.

The CDR3 spells CASRASGGNYGYTF. CDR3 sequence (DNA): TGTGCCAGCAGAGCATCAGGCGGTAACTATGGCTACACCTTC. This chain connects TRBV6-2 or TRBV6-3 to TRBJ1-2; D uncertain. Germline loops: CDR1 MNHEY, CDR2 SVGEGT. This CDR3 has 14 amino acids. Trimming took 6 bases from V and 1 from J, leaving 12 bases between them.

Comments on this clonotype: One end of the junction varies from germline; a read error may be responsible. The rearrangement joins TRBV6-6 to TRBJ2-7; 8 nucleotides agree with TRBD2. CDR3 size: 15 residues. Germline loops: CDR1 MNHNY, CDR2 SVGAGI (reference sequence). The CDR3 DNA follows: TGCGCCAGCCGTGATGGAGTAGCGGGAAAATACGAGCAGTACTTC. Its protein is CASRDGVAGKYEQYF.

The CDR3 sequence is CASRLGAGPQETQYF. The CDR3 DNA reads as TGCGCCAGCAGGCTAGGGGCAGGGCCCCAAGAGACCCAGTACTTC. V and J are TRBV5-1 and TRBJ2-5, with a tentative D call TRBD1 (5 bases). Trimming pared 5 bases from V and 1 base from J, leaving 15 bases between. This CDR3 is built from 15 residues. The germline CDR1 and CDR2 sequences are SGHRS and YFSETQ.

The chain is built from TRBV5-1 and TRBJ2-7; tentative D call: TRBD1 (6 bases). This CDR3 has 13 amino acids. The V end lost 6 bases, the J end lost 3 bases, and 13 bases lay between the germline ends. Germline V lookup: CDR1 SGHRS, CDR2 YFSETQ. CDR3 sequence (DNA): TGCGCCAGCACCGGACAGACGAACTACGAGCAGTACTTC. It is translated as CASTGQTNYEQYF.

The J gene is TRBJ1-2, the V gene TRBV2, with D maybe TRBD1 (5 bases). V was shortened by 7 bases and J by 8 bases, with 17 bases between the two germline ends. CDR3 length equals 13 residues. The germline V gene encodes CDR1 SNHLY and CDR2 FYNNEI. CDR3 DNA sequence: TGTGCCAGCACCCAGGGAGTCGTGGAGGGCTACACCTTC. Translation: CASTQGVVEGYTF.

This clonotype showed up just a few times. The CDR3 sequence: CASSQARRNNEQFF. The DNA of the CDR3 is TGCGCCAGCAGCCAAGCAAGAAGGAACAATGAGCAGTTCTTC. This chain joins TRBV4-1 and TRBJ2-1, with no clear D. CDR1 is MGHRA and CDR2 is YSYEKL in the germline V gene. V lost 1 base and J 5 bases, leaving 9 bases between the germline ends. CDR3 length equals 14 residues.

Of note for this clonotype: At one of its ends the junction is not consistent with the germline gene, which may arise from a read error. This chain uses TRBV4-1 with TRBJ2-7; D unclear. From germline, CDR1 is MGHRA and CDR2 YSYEKL. This CDR3 contains 14 residues. The CDR3 bases are TGCGCCAACAGCCCCTTCTCGGTCTCCTACGAGCAGTACTTC. Translation gives CANSPFSVSYEQYF.

This chain links TRBV7-9 with TRBJ1-1; 10 bases fit TRBD1. Germline-derived CDR1 and CDR2 are SEHNR and FQNEAQ (reference sequence). The CDR3 extends over 14 amino acids. Trimming took 4 bases from V and 5 from J; bases not matched to a gene: 4. The CDR3 is CASSSDRGSTEAFF. The DNA of the CDR3 is TGTGCCAGCAGCTCGGACAGGGGGAGTACTGAAGCTTTCTTT. Looking up the rest from reference TRBV7-9 and TRBJ1-1 gives the full variable domain: DTGVSQNPRHKITKRGQNVTFRCDPISEHNRLYWYRQTLGQGPEFLTYFQNEAQLEKSRLLSDRFSAERPKGSFSTLEIQRTEQGDSAMYLCASSSDRGSTEAFFGQGTRLTVV.

This clonotype was recorded at least ten times. A read error may produce the germline difference seen at one junction end. The rearrangement joins TRBV5-1 to TRBJ2-6, with a tentative D call TRBD2 (6 bases). Germline CDR1 and CDR2: SGHRS and YFSETQ. CDR3 length: 15 amino acids. CDR3 loop: CASSLGGSGANVLTF. CDR3 in DNA: TGTGCCAGCAGCTTAGGAGGGTCTGGGGCCAACGTCCTGACTTTC.